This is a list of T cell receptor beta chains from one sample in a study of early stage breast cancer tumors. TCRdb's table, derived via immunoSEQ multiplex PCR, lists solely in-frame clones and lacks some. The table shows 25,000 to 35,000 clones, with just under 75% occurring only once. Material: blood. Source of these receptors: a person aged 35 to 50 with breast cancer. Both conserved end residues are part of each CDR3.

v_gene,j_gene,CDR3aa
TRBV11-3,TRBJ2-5,CASSLRTMGGLETQYF
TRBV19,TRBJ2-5,CASRGPGETQYF
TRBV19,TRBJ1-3,CATTLTGSGNTIYF
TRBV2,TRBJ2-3,CASGISAFTDTQYF
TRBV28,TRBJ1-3,CASSFGGTDINTIYF
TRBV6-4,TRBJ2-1,CASRPGGPMGGNEQFF
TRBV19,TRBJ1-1,CASSIGQLNTEAFF
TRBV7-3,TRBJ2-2,CASSSVLASGTGELFF
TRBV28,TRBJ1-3,CASSSIRSRRYSGNTIYF
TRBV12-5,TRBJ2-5,CASGPGQGRETQYF
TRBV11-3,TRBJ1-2,CASSTRDSYGYTF
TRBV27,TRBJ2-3,CASSLSGWNTQYF
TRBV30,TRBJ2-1,CAWSYTAWGEQFF
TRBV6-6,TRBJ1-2,CASMQRDRGSHGYTF
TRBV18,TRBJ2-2,CASSPPGSMDTGELFF
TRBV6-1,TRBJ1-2,CASSVNYGYTF
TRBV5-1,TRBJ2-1,CASSLGAASSYNEQFF
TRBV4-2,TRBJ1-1,CASSQDLWHTEAFF
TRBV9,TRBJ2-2,CASKDEREAGELFF
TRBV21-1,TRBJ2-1,CASSKGTRGEQFF
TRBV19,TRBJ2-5,CASSTEGSETQYF
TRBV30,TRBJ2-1,CAWSVRGTEQFF
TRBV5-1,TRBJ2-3,CASSRDSSTDTQYF
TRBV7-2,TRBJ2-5,CASSQSFRGQETQYF
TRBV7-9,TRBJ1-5,CASSGTGGRDQPQHF
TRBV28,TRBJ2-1,CASSLTSGRFNEQFF
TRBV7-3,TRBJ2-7,CASSPTSGSPEQYF
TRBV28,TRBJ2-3,CASSPVTRTFKYTQYF
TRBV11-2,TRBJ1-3,CASSLGSADVGNTIYF